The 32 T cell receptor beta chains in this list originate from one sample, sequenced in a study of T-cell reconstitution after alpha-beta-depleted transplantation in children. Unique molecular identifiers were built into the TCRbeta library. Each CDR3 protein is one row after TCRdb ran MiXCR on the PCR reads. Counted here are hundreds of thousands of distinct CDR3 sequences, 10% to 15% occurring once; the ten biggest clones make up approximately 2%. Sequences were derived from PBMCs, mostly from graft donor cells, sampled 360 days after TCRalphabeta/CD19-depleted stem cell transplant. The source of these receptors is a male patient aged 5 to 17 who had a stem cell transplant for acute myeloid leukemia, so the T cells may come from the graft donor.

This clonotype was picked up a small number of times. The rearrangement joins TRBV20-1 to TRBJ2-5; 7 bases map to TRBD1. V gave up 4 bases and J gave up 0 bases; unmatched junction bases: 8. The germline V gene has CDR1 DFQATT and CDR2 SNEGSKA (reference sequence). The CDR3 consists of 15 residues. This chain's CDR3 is CSAKGAGTDQETQYF. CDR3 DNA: TGCAGTGCTAAGGGGGCAGGGACCGACCAAGAGACCCAGTACTTC.

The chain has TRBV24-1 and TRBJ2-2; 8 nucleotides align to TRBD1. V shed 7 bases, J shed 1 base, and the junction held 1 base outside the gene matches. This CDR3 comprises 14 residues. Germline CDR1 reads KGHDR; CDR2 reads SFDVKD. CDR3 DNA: TGTGCCACCAGGGACAGGGAGAACACCGGGGAGCTGTTTTTT. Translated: CATRDRENTGELFF.

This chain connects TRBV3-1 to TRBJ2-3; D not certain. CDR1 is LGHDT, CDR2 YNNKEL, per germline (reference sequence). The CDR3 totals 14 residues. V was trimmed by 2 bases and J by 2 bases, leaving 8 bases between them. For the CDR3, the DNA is TGTGCCAGCAGCCAAAGTAGAACCACAGATACGCAGTATTTT. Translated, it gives CASSQSRTTDTQYF.

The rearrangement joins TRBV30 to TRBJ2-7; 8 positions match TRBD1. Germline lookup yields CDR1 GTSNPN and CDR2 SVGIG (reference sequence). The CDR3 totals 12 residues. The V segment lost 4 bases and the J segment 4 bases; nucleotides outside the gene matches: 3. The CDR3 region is CAWTQGAYEQYF. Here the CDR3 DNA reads TGTGCCTGGACCCAGGGGGCGTACGAGCAGTACTTC.

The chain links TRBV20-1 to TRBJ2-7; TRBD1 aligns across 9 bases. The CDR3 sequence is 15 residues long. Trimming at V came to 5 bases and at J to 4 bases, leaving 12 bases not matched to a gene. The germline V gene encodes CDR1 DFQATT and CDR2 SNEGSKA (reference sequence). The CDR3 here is CSAGETGGLYYEQYF. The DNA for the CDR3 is TGCAGTGCTGGGGAGACAGGGGGTCTCTATTACGAGCAGTACTTC.

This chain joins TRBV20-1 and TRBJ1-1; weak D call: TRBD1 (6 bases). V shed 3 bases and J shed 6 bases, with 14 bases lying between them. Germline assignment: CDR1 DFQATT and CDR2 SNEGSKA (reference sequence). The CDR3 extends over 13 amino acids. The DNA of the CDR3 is TGCAGTGCTAGCAAAACAGGGAGAGCTGAAGCTTTCTTT. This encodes CSASKTGRAEAFF.

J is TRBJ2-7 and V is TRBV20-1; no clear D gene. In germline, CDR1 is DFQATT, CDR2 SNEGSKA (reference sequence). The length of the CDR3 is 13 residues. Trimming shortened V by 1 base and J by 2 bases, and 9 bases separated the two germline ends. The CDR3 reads CSARGHEPYEQYF. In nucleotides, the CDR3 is TGCAGTGCTAGAGGACACGAACCCTACGAGCAGTACTTC.

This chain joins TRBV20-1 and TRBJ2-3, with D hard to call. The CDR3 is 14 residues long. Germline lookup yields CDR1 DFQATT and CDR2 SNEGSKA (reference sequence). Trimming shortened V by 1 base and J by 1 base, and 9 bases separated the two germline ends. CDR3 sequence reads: CSARVPSGTDTQYF. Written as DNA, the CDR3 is TGCAGTGCTAGAGTACCCTCGGGCACAGATACGCAGTATTTT.

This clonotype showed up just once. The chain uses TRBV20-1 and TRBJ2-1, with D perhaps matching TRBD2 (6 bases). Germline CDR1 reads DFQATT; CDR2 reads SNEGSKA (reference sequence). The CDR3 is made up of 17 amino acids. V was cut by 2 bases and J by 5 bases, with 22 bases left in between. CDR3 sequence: CSARSGLPGSDNNEQFF. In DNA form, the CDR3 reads TGCAGTGCTAGATCCGGACTACCAGGATCCGATAACAATGAGCAGTTCTTC.

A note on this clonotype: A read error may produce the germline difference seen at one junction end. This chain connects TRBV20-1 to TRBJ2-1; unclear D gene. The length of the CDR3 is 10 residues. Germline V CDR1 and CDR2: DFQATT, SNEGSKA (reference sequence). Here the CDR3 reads CSASPPPPLF. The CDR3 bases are TGCAGTGCTAGCCCACCCCCTCCGCTCTTC.

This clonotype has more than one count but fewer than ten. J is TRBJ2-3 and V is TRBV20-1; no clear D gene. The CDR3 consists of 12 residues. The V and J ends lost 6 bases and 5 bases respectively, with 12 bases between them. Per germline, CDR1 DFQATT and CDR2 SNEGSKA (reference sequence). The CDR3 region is CSAPSTGDTQYF. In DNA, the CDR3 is TGCAGTGCCCCAAGTACGGGAGATACGCAGTATTTT.

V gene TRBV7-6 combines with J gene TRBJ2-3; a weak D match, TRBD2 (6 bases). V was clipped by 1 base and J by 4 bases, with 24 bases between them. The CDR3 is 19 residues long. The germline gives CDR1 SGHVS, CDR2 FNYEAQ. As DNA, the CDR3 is TGTGCCAGCAGCTTAGGGGGAGGCTCCCAGAAATGGTACCCAGATACGCAGTATTTT. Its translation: CASSLGGGSQKWYPDTQYF.

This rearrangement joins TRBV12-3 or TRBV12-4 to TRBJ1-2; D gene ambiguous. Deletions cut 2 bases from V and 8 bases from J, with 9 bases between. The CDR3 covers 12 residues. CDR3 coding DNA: TGTGCCAGCAGTTTAATGGGGTCCGGCTACACCTTC. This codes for CASSLMGSGYTF.

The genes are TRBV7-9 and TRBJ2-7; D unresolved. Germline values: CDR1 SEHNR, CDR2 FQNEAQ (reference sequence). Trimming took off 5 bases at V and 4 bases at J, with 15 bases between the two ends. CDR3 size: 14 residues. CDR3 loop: CASSQHGSTYEQYF. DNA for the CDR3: TGTGCCAGCAGCCAGCATGGCTCCACATACGAGCAGTACTTC.

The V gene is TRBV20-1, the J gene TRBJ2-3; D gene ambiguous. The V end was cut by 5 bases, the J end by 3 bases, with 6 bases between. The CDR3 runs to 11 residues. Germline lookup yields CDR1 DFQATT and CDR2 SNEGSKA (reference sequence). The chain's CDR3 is CSAQVTDTQYF. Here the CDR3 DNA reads TGCAGTGCTCAAGTAACAGATACGCAGTATTTT.

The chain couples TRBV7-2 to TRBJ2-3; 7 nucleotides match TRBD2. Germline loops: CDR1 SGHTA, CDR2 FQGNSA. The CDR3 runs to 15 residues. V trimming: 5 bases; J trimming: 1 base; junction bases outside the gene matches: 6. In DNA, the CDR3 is TGTGCCAGCAGCGTCGGACTAGGAGGCACAGATACGCAGTATTTT. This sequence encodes CASSVGLGGTDTQYF.

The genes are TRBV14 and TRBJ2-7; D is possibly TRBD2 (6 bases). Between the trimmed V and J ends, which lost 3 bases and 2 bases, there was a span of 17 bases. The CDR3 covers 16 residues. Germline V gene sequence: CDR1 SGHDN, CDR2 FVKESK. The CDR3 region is CASSQEGIAAPYEQYF. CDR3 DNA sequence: TGTGCCAGCAGCCAGGAGGGTATAGCGGCGCCCTACGAGCAGTACTTC. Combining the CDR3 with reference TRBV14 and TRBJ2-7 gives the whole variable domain EAGVTQFPSHSVIEKGQTVTLRCDPISGHDNLYWYRRVMGKEIKFLLHFVKESKQDESGMPNNRFLAERTGGTYSTLKVQPAELEDSGVYFCASSQEGIAAPYEQYFGPGTRLTVT.

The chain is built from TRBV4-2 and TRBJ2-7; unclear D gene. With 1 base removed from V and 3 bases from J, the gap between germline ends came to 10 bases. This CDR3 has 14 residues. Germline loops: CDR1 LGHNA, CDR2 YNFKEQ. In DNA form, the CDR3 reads TGTGCCAGCAGCCAAGGTCCCTGGGTCTACGAGCAGTACTTC. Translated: CASSQGPWVYEQYF.

CDR3 loop: CASSDTGTSGGRGYNEQFF. In nucleotides, the CDR3 is TGTGCCAGCAGTGATACCGGGACTAGCGGGGGAAGGGGGTACAATGAGCAGTTCTTC. This chain links TRBV28 with TRBJ2-1, with TRBD2 matching 14 bases. V shed 5 bases, J shed 4 bases, and the junction held 13 bases outside the gene matches. Germline loops: CDR1 MDHEN, CDR2 SYDVKM. The CDR3 has 19 residues.

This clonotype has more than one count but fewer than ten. The CDR3 DNA reads TGTGCCAGCAGTTCCCCCTATTGGCATGAGCAGTTCTTC. Translated: CASSSPYWHEQFF. This chain links TRBV28 with TRBJ2-1; no clear D. Germline V gene data show CDR1 as MDHEN and CDR2 as SYDVKM. Trimming left V 4 bases short and J 8 bases short, with 12 bases between. This CDR3 is 13 amino acids long.

CDR3 bases: TGTGCCAGCAGTTTTCGGGTAAGGCCGCAGCCCCAGCATTTT. Its protein product is CASSFRVRPQPQHF. This rearrangement joins TRBV28 to TRBJ1-5; no clear D gene. Germline assignment: CDR1 MDHEN and CDR2 SYDVKM. The V gene lost 3 bases and the J gene lost 7 bases, with 13 bases spanning the gap. The CDR3 sequence is 14 residues long.

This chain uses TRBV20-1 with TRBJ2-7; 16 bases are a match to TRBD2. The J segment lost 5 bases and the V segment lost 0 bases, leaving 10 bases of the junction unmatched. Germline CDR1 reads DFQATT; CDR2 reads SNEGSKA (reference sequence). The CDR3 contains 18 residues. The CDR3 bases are TGCAGTGCTAGAGATGCGGGACTAGCGGGAGGGCCTACCGACGAGCAGTACTTC. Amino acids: CSARDAGLAGGPTDEQYF.

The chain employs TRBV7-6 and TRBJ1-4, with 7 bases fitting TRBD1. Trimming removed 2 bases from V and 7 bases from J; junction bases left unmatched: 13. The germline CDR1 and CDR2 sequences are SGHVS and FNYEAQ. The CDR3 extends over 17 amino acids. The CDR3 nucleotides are TGTGCCAGCAGCTTATTCAGGGGGAGGTGCGTAGGTGAAAAACTGTTTTTT. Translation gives CASSLFRGRCVGEKLFF.

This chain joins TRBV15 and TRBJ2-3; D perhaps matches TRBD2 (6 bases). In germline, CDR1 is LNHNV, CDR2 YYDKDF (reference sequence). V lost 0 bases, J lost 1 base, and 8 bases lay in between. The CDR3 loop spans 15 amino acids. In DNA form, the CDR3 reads TGTGCCACCAGCAGAGATAGCGGACGCACAGATACGCAGTATTTT. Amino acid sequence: CATSRDSGRTDTQYF.

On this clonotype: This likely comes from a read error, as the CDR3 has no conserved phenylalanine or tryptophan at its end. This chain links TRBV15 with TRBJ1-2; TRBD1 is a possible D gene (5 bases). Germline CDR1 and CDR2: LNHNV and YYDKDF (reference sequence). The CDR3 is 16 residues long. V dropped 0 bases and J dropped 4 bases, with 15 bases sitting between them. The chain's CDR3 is CATSRDNPRVPYGYTY. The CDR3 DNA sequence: TGTGCCACCAGCAGAGATAACCCCAGGGTCCCCTATGGCTACACCTAC.

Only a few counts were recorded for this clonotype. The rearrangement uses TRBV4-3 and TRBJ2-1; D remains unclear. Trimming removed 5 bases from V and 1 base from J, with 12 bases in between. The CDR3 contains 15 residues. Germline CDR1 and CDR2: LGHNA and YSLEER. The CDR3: CASSTAPGSYNEQFF. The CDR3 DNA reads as TGCGCCAGCAGCACCGCCCCGGGTTCCTACAATGAGCAGTTCTTC.

In DNA form, the CDR3 reads TGTGCCAGCTCCAGGGTACCGGGGGCGAATGAAAAACTGTTTTTT. Translation: CASSRVPGANEKLFF. The gene calls are TRBV18 and TRBJ1-4, with a tentative D call TRBD1 (6 bases). This CDR3 comprises 15 residues. Germline CDR1 and CDR2: KGHSH and LQKENI. Trimming took off 6 bases at V and 5 bases at J, with 16 bases between the two ends.

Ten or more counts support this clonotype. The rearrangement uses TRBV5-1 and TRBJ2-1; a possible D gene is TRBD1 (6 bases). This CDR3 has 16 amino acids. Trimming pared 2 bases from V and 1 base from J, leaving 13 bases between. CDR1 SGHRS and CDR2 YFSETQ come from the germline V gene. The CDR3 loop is CASSFGGGSSYNEQFF. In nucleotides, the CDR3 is TGCGCCAGCAGCTTCGGTGGGGGCAGTTCCTACAATGAGCAGTTCTTC.

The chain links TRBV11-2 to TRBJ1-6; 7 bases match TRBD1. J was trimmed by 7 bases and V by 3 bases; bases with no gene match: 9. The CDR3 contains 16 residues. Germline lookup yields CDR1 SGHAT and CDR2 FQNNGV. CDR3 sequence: CASSLKGDRVNSPLHF. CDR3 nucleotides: TGTGCCAGCAGCTTGAAAGGAGACAGGGTGAATTCACCCCTCCACTTT.

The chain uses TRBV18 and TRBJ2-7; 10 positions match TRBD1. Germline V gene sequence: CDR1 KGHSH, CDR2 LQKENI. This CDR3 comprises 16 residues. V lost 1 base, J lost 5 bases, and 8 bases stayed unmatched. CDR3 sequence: CASSPLEATGGHEQYF. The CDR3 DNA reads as TGTGCCAGCTCACCACTGGAGGCGACAGGGGGCCACGAGCAGTACTTC.

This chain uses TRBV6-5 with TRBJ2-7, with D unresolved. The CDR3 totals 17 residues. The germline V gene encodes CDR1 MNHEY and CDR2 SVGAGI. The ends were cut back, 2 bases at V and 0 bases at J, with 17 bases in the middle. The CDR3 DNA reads TGTGCCAGCAGTTACGAACGGCCGGCTTCCCCCTCCTACGAGCAGTACTTC. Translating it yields CASSYERPASPSYEQYF.

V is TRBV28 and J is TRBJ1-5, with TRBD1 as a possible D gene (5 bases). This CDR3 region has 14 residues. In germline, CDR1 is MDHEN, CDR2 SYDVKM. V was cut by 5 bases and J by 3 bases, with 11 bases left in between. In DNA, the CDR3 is TGTGCCAGCAGTCACGACAGACCCAATCAGCCCCAGCATTTT. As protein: CASSHDRPNQPQHF.